This entry lists 10 T cell receptor beta chains sequenced from one sample in a study of shared clonotypes between healthy human individuals. This table comes from immunoSEQ multiplex PCR, and its TCRdb copy is limited to in-frame clones, with some not included. The data contain 650,000 to 800,000 clones, 55% to 75% of them singletons. Sequences were obtained from memory CD4+ T cells sorted from blood. Subset denoted: CD45RA-negative fraction. These receptors were taken from a woman in her thirties in good health.

The chain uses TRBV28 and TRBJ2-4; D is unresolved. Germline lookup yields CDR1 MDHEN and CDR2 SYDVKM. V was cut by 1 base and J by 5 bases, with 9 bases left in between. CDR3 length: 14 residues. CDR3 loop: CASSLSTDQNIQYF. CDR3 sequence (DNA): TGTGCCAGCAGTTTATCTACAGACCAAAACATTCAGTACTTC.

This clone appeared a single time. The V call is TRBV11-2, the J call TRBJ2-2; 11 bases fit TRBD1. The CDR3 sequence is 16 residues long. The junction had 6 bases not matched to a gene; V was cut back by 4 bases and J by 5 bases. Germline assignment: CDR1 SGHAT and CDR2 FQNNGV. This chain's CDR3 is CASSWPGQGVTGELFF. CDR3 DNA: TGTGCCAGCAGCTGGCCGGGACAGGGGGTGACCGGGGAGCTGTTTTTT. The whole variable domain, remainder taken from reference TRBV11-2 and TRBJ2-2, is EAGVAQSPRYKIIEKRQSVAFWCNPISGHATLYWYQQILGQGPKLLIQFQNNGVVDDSQLPKDRFSAERLKGVDSTLKIQPAKLEDSAVYLCASSWPGQGVTGELFFGEGSRLTVL.

The chain couples TRBV4-1 to TRBJ2-7; D gene ambiguous. The length of the CDR3 is 16 residues. V was cut by 1 base and J by 0 bases, with 13 bases left in between. Germline V gene data show CDR1 as MGHRA and CDR2 as YSYEKL. For the CDR3, the DNA is TGCGCCAGCAGCCAAGGACTGACCCTTACCTCCTACGAGCAGTACTTC. Protein product: CASSQGLTLTSYEQYF.

Only a few counts were recorded for this clone. The chain employs TRBV6-5 and TRBJ2-7; no clear D gene. V lost 6 bases and J lost 7, with 10 bases in between. CDR1 is MNHEY and CDR2 is SVGAGI in the germline V gene. This CDR3 is 11 amino acids long. CDR3 sequence reads: CASRDGPEQYF. The CDR3 bases are TGTGCCAGCAGGGATGGACCTGAGCAGTACTTC.

CDR3 nucleotide sequence: TGTGCCAGCAGTTTAGATTGGACGAACAATGAGCAGTTCTTC. Encoded protein: CASSLDWTNNEQFF. V and J are TRBV27 and TRBJ2-1; D is uncertain. The CDR3 is 14 amino acids. The germline CDR1 and CDR2 sequences are MNHEY and SMNVEV (reference sequence). Trimming took off 2 bases at V and 5 bases at J, with 10 bases between the two ends.

A note on this clone: Other DNA variants within this sample encode the same CDR3. The chain carries TRBV7-9 and TRBJ1-1, with a possible D match to TRBD1 (6 bases). Germline loops: CDR1 SEHNR, CDR2 FQNEAQ (reference sequence). CDR3 size: 14 residues. V was pared by 3 bases and J by 0 bases, with 8 bases between. CDR3 region: CASSFQGLNTEAFF. DNA of the CDR3: TGTGCCAGCAGCTTTCAGGGGTTGAACACTGAAGCTTTCTTT.

This sequence joins TRBV29-1 and TRBJ2-3, with D hard to call. The CDR3 runs 14 residues. V lost 3 bases to trimming and J lost 2 bases, with 12 bases between them. Germline V gene lookup returns CDR1 SQVTM and CDR2 ANQGSEA. The CDR3 bases are TGCAGCGTTGAGATTAGGCGGCACACAGATACGCAGTATTTT. The encoded protein is CSVEIRRHTDTQYF.

This clone was counted between two and nine times. The rearrangement links TRBV15 to TRBJ1-2; TRBD1 matches 7 bases. The J segment lost 7 bases and the V segment lost 2 bases, leaving 7 bases of the junction unmatched. The germline gives CDR1 LNHNV, CDR2 YYDKDF (reference sequence). The CDR3 length is 14 residues. The CDR3 loop is CATSRPPGGGGYTF. In DNA form, the CDR3 reads TGTGCCACCAGCAGACCCCCAGGGGGGGGTGGCTACACCTTC. The full variable domain, in which reference TRBV15 and TRBJ1-2 provide the parts outside the CDR3, is DAMVIQNPRYQVTQFGKPVTLSCSQTLNHNVMYWYQQKSSQAPKLLFHYYDKDFNNEADTPDNFQSRRPNTSFCFLDIRSPGLGDTAMYLCATSRPPGGGGYTFGSGTRLTVV.

The V and J genes are TRBV28 and TRBJ2-4; D possibly matches TRBD1 or TRBD2 (5 bases each). The CDR3 loop spans 14 amino acids. Germline assignment: CDR1 MDHEN and CDR2 SYDVKM. The V end was cut by 6 bases, the J end by 16 bases, with 25 bases between. The DNA for the CDR3 is TGTGCCAGCAGCCGTCCCCAGGTTGAGGGACCCCGATACTTC. This encodes CASSRPQVEGPRYF.

This clone showed up just once. V and J are TRBV7-3 and TRBJ2-1; TRBD2 agrees at 9 bases. The CDR3 extends over 15 amino acids. Per germline, CDR1 SGHTA and CDR2 FQGTGA. J gave up 3 bases and V 1 base, and 1 base lay outside the gene matches. CDR3 sequence reads: CASSLSSGGYNEQFF. The CDR3 region has the DNA TGTGCCAGCAGCTTAAGTAGCGGGGGCTACAATGAGCAGTTCTTC.